The text below deals with one T cell receptor (beta chain). Its antigen is unknown. This sample is drawn from a study of OX40 agonist ivuxolimab in advanced cancers. Blood sampling was done at baseline, cycle 4 day 1, and cycle 7 day 1. Study-level findings and limits: The CD4+ and CD8+ T cells in the blood had expanded clonally by week 6 at 0.1 to 3.0 mg/kg. Among the least clonally expanded were partial responders at 0.1-3.0 mg/kg. A proportion of nonresponders additionally exhibited low normalized T-cell clonal expansion.

This table comes from immunoSEQ multiplex PCR, and its TCRdb copy is limited to in-frame clones, with some not included. The sample gives about 64,000 clones, approximately 78% of which show up once; roughly 5.1% is in the top ten. Germline V lookup: CDR1 LNHDA, CDR2 SQIVND (reference sequence). Germline trimming cut 10 bases from V and 2 bases from J; bases unmatched to any gene: 15. The CDR3 spans 17 residues. The sample was CD4+ or CD8+ T cells sorted from blood, taken in a trial of the OX40 agonist ivuxolimab. This receptor was taken from an adult with an advanced solid tumor such as melanoma, head and neck, liver or kidney cancer. The rearrangement joins TRBV19 to TRBJ1-2; TRBD1 matches 11 bases. In DNA form, the CDR3 reads TGTGCCACTACCAGACCCGGACAGGGGGCTAACAACTATGGCTACACCTTC. Translated, it gives CATTRPGQGANNYGYTF.